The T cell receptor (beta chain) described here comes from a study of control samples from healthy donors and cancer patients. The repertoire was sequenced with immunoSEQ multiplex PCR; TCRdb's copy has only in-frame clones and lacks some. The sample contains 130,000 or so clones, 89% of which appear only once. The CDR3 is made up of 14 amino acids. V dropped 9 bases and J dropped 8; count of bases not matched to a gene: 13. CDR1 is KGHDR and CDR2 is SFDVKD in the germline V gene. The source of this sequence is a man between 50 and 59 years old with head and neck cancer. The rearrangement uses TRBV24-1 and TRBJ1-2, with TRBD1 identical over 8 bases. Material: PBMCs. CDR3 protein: CATADGTGRGGYTF. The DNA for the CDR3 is TGTGCCACCGCGGACGGGACAGGAAGAGGAGGCTACACCTTC.